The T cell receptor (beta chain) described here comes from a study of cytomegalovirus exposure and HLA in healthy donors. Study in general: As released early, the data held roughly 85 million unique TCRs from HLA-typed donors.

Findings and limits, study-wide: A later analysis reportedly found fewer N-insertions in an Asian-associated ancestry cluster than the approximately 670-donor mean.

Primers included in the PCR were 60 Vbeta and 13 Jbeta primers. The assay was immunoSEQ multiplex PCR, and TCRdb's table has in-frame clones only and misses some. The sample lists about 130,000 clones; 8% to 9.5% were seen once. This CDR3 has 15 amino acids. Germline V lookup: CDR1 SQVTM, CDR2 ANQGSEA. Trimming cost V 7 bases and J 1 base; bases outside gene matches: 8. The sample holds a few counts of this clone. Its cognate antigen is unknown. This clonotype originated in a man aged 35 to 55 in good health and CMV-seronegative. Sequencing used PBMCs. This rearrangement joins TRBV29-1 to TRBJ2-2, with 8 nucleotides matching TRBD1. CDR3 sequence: CSASGTGLNTGELFF. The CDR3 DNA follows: TGCAGCGCCTCCGGGACAGGCTTGAACACCGGGGAGCTGTTTTTT.